This T cell receptor (beta chain) was captured by sequencing in a study of CD8+ T cells in alopecia areata. The germline V and J ends were trimmed by 6 bases and 7 bases, with 11 bases remaining between them. The CDR3 sequence is 12 residues long. CDR1 and CDR2 (germline): MGHDK, SYGVNS. Study-wide findings and caveats: Resident alphabeta T-cell populations of normal skin are likewise subject to sequencing in scalp samples.

As concerns this clone: Its specificity is not known.

Sequencing relied on a cDNA template that was reverse transcribed from extracted RNA. Assay used: immunoSEQ multiplex PCR; TCRdb lists only in-frame clones, some missing. In the table there are roughly 150,000 clones, approximately 60% of which are singletons. This chain connects TRBV25-1 to TRBJ2-3; D may match TRBD1 or TRBD2 (5 bases each). This TCR was sampled from a human donor in good health. Sequences were obtained from CD4+ T cells sorted from blood. The CDR3 spells CASSGDPNTQYF. The CDR3 DNA follows: TGTGCCAGCAGCGGGGACCCCAATACGCAGTATTTT.